Sequencing of this T cell receptor (beta chain) was carried out in a study of blood T cell repertoires in COVID-19 (dated by TCRdb to the early 2020s). Background on the whole study: Collaborator samples came from the United States, Italy and Spain and covered acute and convalescent phases of COVID-19. The material from the prospective study consisted of cDNA or gDNA derived from T cells, B-cell-depleted T cells, or PBMCs. Where HLA class I and class II types were available, the types were taken from metadata supplied by the sample provider, not from assay-based typing. The dataset comprised deeply sampled blood TCRbeta repertoires from subjects exposed to, actively infected with, or recovered from COVID-19. The samples were drawn from two sources: the first 160 participants of the ongoing ImmuneRACE study, and 950 to 1,500 subjects contributed by 6 global collaborators. The repertoires were released in a freely available public database meant as a resource for research on the immune response to SARS-CoV-2. A de-identified subject ID, COVID-19 status, age in years and sex were almost always included in the sample metadata.

The immunoSEQ Assay, a bias-controlled multiplex PCR, was used to amplify TCRbeta CDR3 regions from genomic DNA. Concerning the study's data processing: Nucleated cell counts per sample were estimated from amplification of reference gene primers within the assay. Sequence reads were collapsed and filtered to measure the absolute abundance of every unique TCRbeta CDR3 rearrangement. For each sample, productive Simpson clonality was calculated as the square root of Simpson's diversity index across productive rearrangements. Not all clones reach the TCRdb copy of this immuneACCESS table, which keeps in-frame sequences only. Checked studies attribute under half of the gap to unresolved V genes and leave the rest unexplained. For V, J and clone size, that table is used; D and trimming come from the DNA. Counted in this sample were around 76,000 clones; over 60% of them appeared once. The ten largest clonotypes hold around 28% of the sample.

Remarks on this clone: Its antigen target is currently unknown. No base-level quality is on record; no much larger clone is a single base apart.

Whole blood was collected in K2EDTA tubes by collaborating institutions according to the institutions' own protocols. Collaborator samples were shipped for TCRbeta analysis as frozen whole blood, isolated PBMCs, or DNA extracted from either sample type. What the research found in general, with its limitations: The quantity of clinical and demographic metadata differed by source and by participant and was supplied without curation.

Sequencing used peripheral blood. The TCR originated in a woman of 80 years or more with active or convalescent COVID-19.

The nucleotide sequence is given as TGTGCCAGCAGCCACGACGAGATCTTGGCGCGGAATTCACCCCTCCACTTT. This encodes CASSHDEILARNSPLHF. This receptor chain uses TRBV7-9 and TRBJ1-6; no D gene can be assigned with confidence. Reading the germline V gene (reference sequence) gives CDR1 SEHNR and CDR2 FQNEAQ. V is pared back by 5 bases and J by 7 bases, with 21 bases lying between the germline termini. Spanning cysteine to phenylalanine, the CDR3 consists of 17 amino acids. Solely the CDR3 DNA is kept, with 51 bases framed from the first base.